Each of the 20 T cell receptor beta chains below was sequenced from the same sample in a study of cytomegalovirus exposure and HLA in healthy donors. This PCR relied on a set of 60 Vbeta primers and 13 Jbeta primers. TCRdb's copy holds only in-frame clones and misses some; the assay was immunoSEQ multiplex PCR. The repertoire holds tens of thousands of clones, with around two thirds as singletons. Source material: PBMCs. Receptors were obtained from a woman aged 60-70 years in good health and CMV-seropositive.

The chain links TRBV4-2 to TRBJ2-5; 8 nucleotides match TRBD2. Germline lookup yields CDR1 LGHNA and CDR2 YNFKEQ. CDR3 length: 16 amino acids. Trimming removed 4 bases from V and 1 base from J; junction bases left unmatched: 8. The CDR3 is CASSRSFREGQETQYF. CDR3 nucleotides: TGTGCCAGCAGCCGTTCGTTTCGGGAGGGCCAAGAGACCCAGTACTTC.

This clone showed up just a few times. The chain has TRBV18 and TRBJ1-4; a weak D match, TRBD1 (6 bases). CDR1 is KGHSH and CDR2 is LQKENI in the germline V gene. V was shortened by 6 bases and J by 8 bases, with 19 bases between the two germline ends. There are 15 residues in the CDR3. CDR3 region: CASSPRAPQGEKLFF. Here the CDR3 DNA reads TGTGCCAGCTCCCCCCGGGCTCCCCAGGGGGAAAAACTGTTTTTT.

This clone came up a few times. The CDR3 bases are TGTGCCAGCAGTGAAGGTCGTAGCAATCAGCCCCAGCATTTT. Amino acids: CASSEGRSNQPQHF. The chain joins TRBV2 to TRBJ1-5, with D unclear. The germline gives CDR1 SNHLY, CDR2 FYNNEI. The CDR3 covers 14 residues. Trimming stripped 1 base from V and 0 bases from J, with 4 bases between.

This chain joins TRBV7-9 and TRBJ2-2, with 7 bases lining up with TRBD1. CDR3 length: 15 residues. After removal of 1 base from V and 4 bases from J, the junction contained 3 bases not matched to a gene. The V gene's germline CDR1 is SEHNR and CDR2 FQNEAQ (reference sequence). CDR3 sequence reads: CASSLVNRGTGELFF. The CDR3 DNA sequence: TGTGCCAGCAGCTTAGTGAACAGGGGCACCGGGGAGCTGTTTTTT.

This clone came up a few times. The chain uses TRBV27 and TRBJ1-5, with D tentatively TRBD1 (5 bases). There are 15 residues in the CDR3. Germline lookup yields CDR1 MNHEY and CDR2 SMNVEV (reference sequence). Trimming shortened V by 4 bases and J by 4 bases, and 14 bases separated the two germline ends. For the CDR3, the DNA is TGTGCCAGCAGTTCAGCGGGGGAGAGGAATCAGCCCCAGCATTTT. Its translation is CASSSAGERNQPQHF.

The chain is built from TRBV5-6 and TRBJ1-3, with 7 bases lining up with TRBD1. V dropped 4 bases and J dropped 0; count of bases not matched to a gene: 4. The CDR3 totals 15 residues. Germline CDR1 reads SGHDT; CDR2 reads YYEEEE. The CDR3 DNA reads as TGTGCCAGCAGCCGAGGGGGCCTCTCTGGAAACACCATATATTTT. Encoded protein: CASSRGGLSGNTIYF.

A note on this clone: An end of the junction differs from the germline gene, which may be a read error. The chain links TRBV7-9 to TRBJ1-1, with D hard to call. CDR1 is SEHNR and CDR2 is FQNEAQ in the germline V gene (reference sequence). CDR3 length: 13 residues. The DNA of the CDR3 is TGTTCCAGCAGCTTACAAGAGGGCACTGAAGCTTTCTTT. Translated: CSSSLQEGTEAFF.

CDR3 region: CASKTPGTASAFF. CDR3 in DNA: TGTGCCAGCAAGACTCCCGGGACAGCCTCAGCTTTCTTT. The genes are TRBV6-6 and TRBJ1-1; 7 bases map to TRBD1. After removal of 7 bases from V and 10 bases from J, the junction contained 12 bases not matched to a gene. Germline CDR1 MNHNY, CDR2 SVGAGI (reference sequence). This CDR3 spans 13 amino acids.

A word on this clone: Germline and junction disagree at one end, which may indicate a read error. This sequence joins TRBV7-9 and TRBJ2-7, with D perhaps TRBD2 (5 bases). Germline V gene sequence: CDR1 SEHNR, CDR2 FQNEAQ (reference sequence). This CDR3 has 16 amino acids. The CDR3 nucleotides read TGTTCCAGCAGCGATCCCTATTTGGGAGCACCCGACGAGCAGTACTTC. Its protein is CSSSDPYLGAPDEQYF.

CDR3 in amino acids: CASSGETSYNEQFF. The CDR3 nucleotides read TGTGCCAGCAGCGGGGAGACTAGTTACAATGAGCAGTTCTTC. The genes are TRBV11-1 and TRBJ2-1; maybe TRBD2 (6 bases). Germline V gene sequence: CDR1 SGHAT, CDR2 FQDESV (reference sequence). This CDR3 comprises 14 residues. Trimming removed 5 bases at V and 4 bases at J, with 12 bases between.

On this clone itself: The sample contains more than one DNA sequence encoding this CDR3. This chain links TRBV5-1 with TRBJ2-3; D call uncertain. This CDR3 region has 15 residues. Per germline, CDR1 SGHRS and CDR2 YFSETQ. V was shortened by 0 bases and J by 5 bases, with 13 bases between the two germline ends. CDR3 in amino acids: CASSLGQHGRDTQYF. For the CDR3, the DNA is TGCGCCAGCAGCTTGGGACAACATGGTCGAGATACGCAGTATTTT.

This clone was seen more than once but under ten times. The genes are TRBV7-9 and TRBJ2-2; 8 nucleotides match TRBD1. CDR1 and CDR2 from the germline V gene are SEHNR and FQNEAQ (reference sequence). V shed 2 bases and J 3 bases; nucleotides not matched to a gene: 5. The CDR3 totals 16 residues. In nucleotides, the CDR3 is TGTGCCAGCAGCTTAAATTGGGGACAGGACACCGGGGAGCTGTTTTTT. This sequence encodes CASSLNWGQDTGELFF. Complete variable domain (other parts from reference TRBV7-9 and TRBJ2-2): DTGVSQNPRHKITKRGQNVTFRCDPISEHNRLYWYRQTLGQGPEFLTYFQNEAQLEKSRLLSDRFSAERPKGSFSTLEIQRTEQGDSAMYLCASSLNWGQDTGELFFGEGSRLTVL.

This chain uses TRBV9 with TRBJ2-7, with unresolved D. The germline gives CDR1 SGDLS, CDR2 YYNGEE. The CDR3 has 13 amino acids. Deletions cut 4 bases from V and 6 bases from J, with 14 bases between. CDR3 sequence (DNA): TGTGCCAGCAGCTCCCGTCCCGCGAGCGAGCAGTACTTC. Residues: CASSSRPASEQYF.

This chain uses TRBV7-8 with TRBJ2-3, with 8 bases lining up with TRBD2. The CDR3 length is 19 residues. Per germline, CDR1 SGHVS and CDR2 FQNEAQ. The junction had 13 bases not matched to a gene; V was cut back by 2 bases and J by 0 bases. The CDR3: CASSLTSGGFPSSTDTQYF. DNA of the CDR3: TGTGCCAGCAGCTTAACCAGCGGGGGTTTTCCGTCTAGCACAGATACGCAGTATTTT. The variable domain in full, completed from reference TRBV7-8 and TRBJ2-3, reads GAGVSQSPRYKVAKRGQDVALRCDPISGHVSLFWYQQALGQGPEFLTYFQNEAQLDKSGLPSDRFFAERPEGSVSTLKIQRTQQEDSAVYLCASSLTSGGFPSSTDTQYFGPGTRLTVL.

This clone was seen a single time. This chain joins TRBV9 and TRBJ2-4; D is unclear. The germline V and J ends were trimmed by 1 base and 8 bases, with 16 bases remaining between them. Germline CDR1 SGDLS, CDR2 YYNGEE. This CDR3 has 15 amino acids. DNA of the CDR3: TGTGCCAGCAGCGTAAACTGGGCCCTGACGGACATTCAGTACTTC. Its translation: CASSVNWALTDIQYF.

V usage is TRBV11-1 and J usage is TRBJ2-1, with 8 bases matching TRBD2. The V gene end was trimmed by 0 bases and the J gene end by 9 bases; junction bases not matched to a gene: 13. This CDR3 spans 17 amino acids. Per the germline V gene, CDR1 is SGHAT and CDR2 is FQDESV (reference sequence). The CDR3: CASSLARSGGLGVEQFF. CDR3 coding DNA: TGTGCCAGCAGCTTAGCGCGGAGCGGGGGCCTGGGGGTTGAGCAGTTCTTC.

The chain combines TRBV9 with TRBJ1-2, with D maybe TRBD1 (5 bases). The germline CDR1 and CDR2 sequences are SGDLS and YYNGEE. V dropped 3 bases and J dropped 0 bases, with 18 bases sitting between them. The CDR3 is made up of 17 amino acids. The CDR3 sequence: CASSGLRWGGANYGYTF. CDR3 DNA sequence: TGTGCCAGCAGCGGATTACGATGGGGGGGGGCTAACTATGGCTACACCTTC.

The chain combines TRBV19 with TRBJ2-5, with a tentative D call TRBD1 (6 bases). Germline CDR1 LNHDA, CDR2 SQIVND (reference sequence). Trimming shortened V by 6 bases and J by 1 base, and 15 bases separated the two germline ends. The CDR3 runs 15 residues. CDR3 sequence (DNA): TGTGCCAGTAGCTACGAAGGGACATTCCAAGAGACCCAGTACTTC. Amino acids: CASSYEGTFQETQYF.

Turning to this clone: Other DNA sequences in the same sample also yield this CDR3. V gene TRBV7-8 combines with J gene TRBJ1-2; 10 nucleotides match TRBD1. The CDR3 runs 18 residues. The germline V gene has CDR1 SGHVS and CDR2 FQNEAQ. Germline trimming cut 5 bases from V and 7 bases from J; bases unmatched to any gene: 19. CDR3 in amino acids: CASSPADGTGARTVGYTF. DNA for the CDR3: TGTGCCAGCAGCCCCGCGGACGGGACAGGGGCACGGACAGTTGGCTACACCTTC. Combining the CDR3 with reference TRBV7-8 and TRBJ1-2 gives the whole variable domain GAGVSQSPRYKVAKRGQDVALRCDPISGHVSLFWYQQALGQGPEFLTYFQNEAQLDKSGLPSDRFFAERPEGSVSTLKIQRTQQEDSAVYLCASSPADGTGARTVGYTFGSGTRLTVV.

This chain joins TRBV4-3 and TRBJ1-1; the D gene is possibly TRBD1 (6 bases). V gave up 0 bases and J gave up 6 bases, with 17 bases separating them. CDR1 and CDR2 (germline): LGHNA, YSLEER. This CDR3 contains 16 residues. CDR3: CASSQEPTGYRAEAFF. As DNA, the CDR3 is TGCGCCAGCAGCCAAGAGCCAACAGGGTATAGGGCTGAAGCTTTCTTT.